Listed below are T cell receptor beta chains from one sample, sequenced in a study of blood T cells in healthy people across ages. MiXCR, run by TCRdb on the 5' RACE reads, gives a single entry per CDR3 protein. In the table there are about 700,000 distinct CDR3 sequences, 32% of which are singletons. The specimen was blood. These receptors were obtained from a woman at least 80 years old in good health. Both conserved end residues are part of each CDR3. D genes are given only for firm matches. Rows may omit the clone size; those that give it use once, few, many or a size class.

j_call	clone_size	d_call	v_call	cdr3_nt	cdr3_aa
TRBJ2-1	many	TRBD1	TRBV5-1	TGCGCCAGCAGCTGGGGCCGGACAGGGGTGGCCAATGAGCAGTTCTTC	CASSWGRTGVANEQFF
TRBJ1-4	few	NA	TRBV6-5	TGTGCCAGCACCCTAGTTCGGGGGTCGGGGAAACTGTTTTTT	CASTLVRGSGKLFF
TRBJ2-5	NA	TRBD2	TRBV28	TGTGCCAGCTTAGATAGCGGGAGCATAGAGACCCAGTACTTC	CASLDSGSIETQYF
TRBJ1-5	few	TRBD1	TRBV6-6	TGTGCCAGCAGCCGCTCGCAGGGGGCAGTTGATCAGCCCCAGCATTTT	CASSRSQGAVDQPQHF
TRBJ1-4	NA	TRBD1	TRBV20-1	TGCAGTGCCCCGAGGGAGACAGGGGCTGAAAAACTGTTTTTT	CSAPRETGAEKLFF
TRBJ1-5	NA	TRBD1	TRBV5-6	TGTGCCAGCAGCTTGATCAGGGGGGATCAGCCCCAGCATTTT	CASSLIRGDQPQHF
TRBJ2-1	NA	TRBD2	TRBV9	TGTGCCAGCAGTCCTAACCCCGGGACTAGCGGAAATGAGCAGTTCTTC	CASSPNPGTSGNEQFF
TRBJ2-5	few	NA	TRBV6-5	TGTGCCAACAGTTACTCGGGACGGAACCAAGAGACCCAGTACTTC	CANSYSGRNQETQYF
TRBJ2-1	NA	TRBD2	TRBV5-1	TGCGCCAGCAGCAACCCCTCGAGCGGGAGGGCCTGGGAGCAGTTCTTC	CASSNPSSGRAWEQFF
TRBJ2-1	many	TRBD2	TRBV7-9	TGTGCCAGCAGCCACGTGGGGACTAGCTACTACAATGAGCAGTTCTTC	CASSHVGTSYYNEQFF
TRBJ2-5	NA	NA	TRBV7-2	TGTGCCAGTAGCTTAGACTTCTCTTTCCAAGGGACCCAGTACTTC	CASSLDFSFQGTQYF
TRBJ1-5	NA	NA	TRBV30	TGTGCCTGGAGCCAGGAAGCAAATCAGCCCCAGCATTTT	CAWSQEANQPQHF
TRBJ2-7	many	NA	TRBV20-1	TGCAGTGCTCTCCCGGAGTGGGGGGGCACCTACGAGCAGTACTTC	CSALPEWGGTYEQYF
TRBJ2-1	NA	TRBD2	TRBV7-2	TGTGCCAGCAGCATAGGACTAGCGGGAGGGACTGAGCAGTTCTTC	CASSIGLAGGTEQFF
TRBJ1-2	NA	NA	TRBV9	TGTGTCAGCAGCGTAGGACCGGGTGCAGGTCACTATGGCTACACCTTC	CVSSVGPGAGHYGYTF
TRBJ2-3	many	NA	TRBV24-1	TGTGCCACCAGTGATTTGCGACCGGGGGCCGAAGGAGATACGCAGTATTTT	CATSDLRPGAEGDTQYF
TRBJ1-5	NA	NA	TRBV5-1	TGCGCCAGCAGCGCGGGAGGGACGAATCAGCCCCAGCATTTT	CASSAGGTNQPQHF
TRBJ2-7	many	NA	TRBV6-2/TRBV6-3	TGTGCCAGCAGTTACTCCGAGACAGCTTTCACCTCCTACGAGCAGTACTTC	CASSYSETAFTSYEQYF
TRBJ2-3	many	TRBD1	TRBV9	TGTGCCAGCAGCGTAAACAGGGGGTCTCCCACAGATACGCAGTATTTT	CASSVNRGSPTDTQYF
TRBJ2-6	NA	NA	TRBV7-9	TGTGCCAGCAGCTTGTCGATTTCTGGGGCCAACGTCCTGACTTTC	CASSLSISGANVLTF
TRBJ1-2	many	TRBD1	TRBV5-1	TGCGCCAGCAGCGGACAGGGGGCGAACTATGGCTACACCTTC	CASSGQGANYGYTF
TRBJ1-6	once	NA	TRBV20-1	TGCAGTGCACGGGACCGGGTTGCACCCCCCCACTTT	CSARDRVAPPHF
TRBJ2-1	NA	NA	TRBV7-9	TGTGCCAGCAGCTTAGGAGACCTTTCCTACAATGAGCAGTTCTTC	CASSLGDLSYNEQFF
TRBJ2-1	NA	NA	TRBV29-1	TGCAGCGGGTCGGTTTATAAGGTGGAAGCCTACAATGAGCAGTTCTTC	CSGSVYKVEAYNEQFF
TRBJ1-5	few	NA	TRBV30	TGTGCCTGGAGGGCCCACAGCAATCAGCCCCAGCATTTT	CAWRAHSNQPQHF
TRBJ2-7	many	TRBD2	TRBV4-2	TGTGCCAGCAGCCAAGATAACGCGGGGGGGCGGGAGCAGTACTTC	CASSQDNAGGREQYF
TRBJ1-1	many	NA	TRBV11-2	TGTGCCAGCAGTGTACAGCTGAACACTGAAGCTTTCTTT	CASSVQLNTEAFF
TRBJ1-3	NA	NA	TRBV20-1	TGCAGTGCCGAACAGGGTGGCACTGGAAACACCATATATTTT	CSAEQGGTGNTIYF
TRBJ2-3	few	TRBD2	TRBV6-6	TGTGCCACCTCCCGGGGGGGGGCCCTTAGCACAGATACGCAGTATTTT	CATSRGGALSTDTQYF
TRBJ2-2	NA	NA	TRBV29-1	TGCAGCGTTGTAACGGGTACCGGGGAGCTGTTTTTT	CSVVTGTGELFF
TRBJ2-3	many	TRBD1	TRBV2	TGTGCCAGCAGTGATATAAGTATTGGGACAGGGAGCACAGATACGCAGTATTTT	CASSDISIGTGSTDTQYF
TRBJ2-3	many	NA	TRBV12-3/TRBV12-4	TGTGCCAGCAGCTTTCGAGGCTCGACAGATACGCAGTATTTT	CASSFRGSTDTQYF
TRBJ1-5	few	TRBD1	TRBV7-9	TGTGCCAGCAGCTTCGCCGGGACAGGGCAGACCCAGCATTTT	CASSFAGTGQTQHF
TRBJ2-3	many	TRBD1	TRBV5-1	TGCGCCAGCAGCTTGGACCGGGACAGATTGAGGGGCACAGATACGCAGTATTTT	CASSLDRDRLRGTDTQYF
TRBJ2-3	many	TRBD2	TRBV20-1	TGCAGTGCCGGGCGGGGGGTAAGCACAGATACGCAGTATTTT	CSAGRGVSTDTQYF
TRBJ1-2	many	NA	TRBV30	TGTGCCTGGGACCAGCCAATGAACTATGGCTACACCTTC	CAWDQPMNYGYTF
TRBJ1-2	once	NA	TRBV21-1	TGTGCCAGCAGCAAACTGTGTCGACTGAGGGGGACACCTAACTATGGCTACACCTTC	CASSKLCRLRGTPNYGYTF
TRBJ2-5	many	NA	TRBV20-1	TGCAGTGCTAGAGATGTGAGGTACCAAGAGACCCAGTACTTC	CSARDVRYQETQYF
TRBJ1-1	many	TRBD1	TRBV6-6	TGTGCCAGCAGACGACTTGACAGGGGGCCGGACACTGAAGCTTTCTTT	CASRRLDRGPDTEAFF
TRBJ1-4	NA	NA	TRBV5-1	TGCGCCAGCAGCGACGGGAGGGTCGAGGAAAAACTGTTTTTT	CASSDGRVEEKLFF
TRBJ2-5	NA	NA	TRBV28	TGTGCCAGCAGCCCACCTGGGGGTACGAAGACCCAGTACTTC	CASSPPGGTKTQYF
TRBJ2-7	many	NA	TRBV15	TGTGCCACCAGCAGAGATCGAGGGGCCCACGAGCAGTACTTC	CATSRDRGAHEQYF
TRBJ1-1	many	NA	TRBV7-6	TGTGCCAGCAGGCCCCCGGGCGCGAACACTGAAGCTTTCTTT	CASRPPGANTEAFF
TRBJ2-5	NA	NA	TRBV11-2	TGTGTCAGCAGCCGGGACATACAAGAGACCCAGTACTTC	CVSSRDIQETQYF
TRBJ2-3	NA	NA	TRBV20-1	TGCAGTGCTAGAGATATTTCCGTCAGCTCTAGCACAGATACGCAGTATTTT	CSARDISVSSSTDTQYF
TRBJ2-3	NA	TRBD1	TRBV2	TGTGCCAGCAGTGAAGGGGACAGGTATTTAGATACGCAGTATTTT	CASSEGDRYLDTQYF
TRBJ1-5	NA	NA	TRBV20-1	TGCAGTGCTAGAGACCAAAGGGGGATTAGCAATCAGCCCCAGCATTTT	CSARDQRGISNQPQHF
TRBJ2-7	NA	TRBD1	TRBV20-1	TGCAGTGCTAGAGACCCAGGGACAGGGGGCGGCTACGAGCAGTACTTC	CSARDPGTGGGYEQYF
TRBJ2-3	NA	NA	TRBV6-5	TGTGCCAGCAGTCCTCGGGCTGGGGGGCGCCCAGATACGCAGTATTTT	CASSPRAGGRPDTQYF
TRBJ2-6	many	TRBD2	TRBV30	TGTGCCTGGAGTGCGGGGGGAACGGGGGCCAACGTCCTGACTTTC	CAWSAGGTGANVLTF
TRBJ1-1	NA	TRBD1	TRBV19	TGTGCCACCAAACCGGGACAGGGCAACACTGAAGCTTTCTTT	CATKPGQGNTEAFF
TRBJ1-2	many	TRBD1	TRBV12-3/TRBV12-4	TGTGCCAGCAGTTCAAGTGACAGGGTCAACTATGGCTACACCTTC	CASSSSDRVNYGYTF
TRBJ2-1	many	TRBD2	TRBV6-6	TGTGCCAGCAGTTCCCATAGTAGCGGGGACTTCAATGAGCAGTTCTTC	CASSSHSSGDFNEQFF